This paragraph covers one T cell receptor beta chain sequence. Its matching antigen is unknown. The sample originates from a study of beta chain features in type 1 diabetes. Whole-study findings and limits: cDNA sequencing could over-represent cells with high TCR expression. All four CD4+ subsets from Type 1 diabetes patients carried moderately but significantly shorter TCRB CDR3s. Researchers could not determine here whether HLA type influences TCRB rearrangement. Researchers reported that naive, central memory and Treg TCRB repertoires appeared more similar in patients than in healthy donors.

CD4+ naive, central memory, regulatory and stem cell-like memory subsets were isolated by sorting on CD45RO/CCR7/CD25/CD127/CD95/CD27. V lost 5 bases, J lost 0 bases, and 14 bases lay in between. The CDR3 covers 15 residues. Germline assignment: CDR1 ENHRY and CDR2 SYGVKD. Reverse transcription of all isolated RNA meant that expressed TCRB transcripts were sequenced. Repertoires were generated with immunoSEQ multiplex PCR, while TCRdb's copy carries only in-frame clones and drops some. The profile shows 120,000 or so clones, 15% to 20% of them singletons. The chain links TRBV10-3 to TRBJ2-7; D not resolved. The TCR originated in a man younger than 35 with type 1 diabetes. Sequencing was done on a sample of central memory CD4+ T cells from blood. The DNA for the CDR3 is TGTGCCATCAGTAGACCCGGCGCGAGCTCCTACGAGCAGTACTTC. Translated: CAISRPGASSYEQYF.